The T cell receptor beta chain described here comes from a study of response to subunit inactivated influenza vaccine. General study results and limits: Researchers suggested that each seasonal influenza vaccination recruits few new T cells.

For this clonotype: What it binds is unknown.

TCRdb re-called the RT-PCR reads through MiXCR, storing one row per CDR3 protein. The sample records 600,000 to 700,000 distinct CDR3 sequences, 11% to 15% being singletons. This clonotype originated in a man over 45 who received an inactivated influenza vaccine. The source was PBMCs from blood, collected approximately 15 days before vaccination.

CDR3 sequence (DNA): TGCAGCGTTTCGACAGGGCCAGGCGTTAATAGGGGAAACACCATATATTTT. Protein product: CSVSTGPGVNRGNTIYF. The V call is TRBV29-1, the J call TRBJ1-3; 7 bases are shared with TRBD1. The CDR3 totals 17 residues. Germline values: CDR1 SQVTM, CDR2 ANQGSEA. V was pared by 5 bases and J by 4 bases, with 17 bases of the junction left unmatched.